A selection of T cell receptor beta chains follows, all from one sample in a study of T cells in localized non-small cell lung cancer. Produced via immunoSEQ multiplex PCR; TCRdb's table is partial and in-frame only. The data show about 26,000 clones, around nine tenths seen once. The sample in question was peripheral blood, obtained before any cancer treatment. The receptors here all came from an older female donor with stage II squamous cell lung carcinoma. CDR3s include the opening cysteine and the closing phenylalanine or tryptophan. Fields, in order: clone size, V gene, J gene, D gene, CDR3 DNA, CDR3 protein. A D gene is named only where the DNA matches it firmly. Size is omitted from some rows. Given values are once, few, many or a class for expanded clones.

.	TRBV6-1	TRBJ1-6	.	TGTGCCAGCAGTACGGGGCCTCCGAATTCACCCCTCCACTTT	CASSTGPPNSPLHF
few	TRBV28	TRBJ1-1	TRBD1	TGTGCCAGCAGTCCCACGAGGGGGCATAATGAAGCTTTCTTT	CASSPTRGHNEAFF
.	TRBV5-5	TRBJ1-1	.	TGTGCCAGCAGCTTTTCCACGGGGGGCGAAGAAGCTTTCTTT	CASSFSTGGEEAFF
once	TRBV29-1	TRBJ1-2	TRBD1	TGCAGCGTTGAGGACAGGGGAAGTGGTGGCTACACCTTC	CSVEDRGSGGYTF
.	TRBV7-6	TRBJ2-3	TRBD2	TGTGCCAGCAGCTTAAGGCGGGGGGCTATCACAGATACGCAGTATTTT	CASSLRRGAITDTQYF
.	TRBV29-1	TRBJ2-2	.	TGCAGCGTCAAAGGGGGAGACTCGAACACCGGGGAGCTGTTTTTT	CSVKGGDSNTGELFF
.	TRBV6-5	TRBJ2-3	.	TGTGCCAGCAGTTATAGGCGGGTCCCCACAGATACGCAGTATTTT	CASSYRRVPTDTQYF
once	TRBV9	TRBJ1-1	.	TGTGCCAGCAGCGGCTTATCGGACACTGAAGCTTTCTTT	CASSGLSDTEAFF
.	TRBV28	TRBJ2-1	.	TGTGCCAGCACCCTAGGGCCGGCAAATGAGCAGTTCTTC	CASTLGPANEQFF
once	TRBV7-2	TRBJ1-1	TRBD1	TGTGCCAGCAGCTTAGGGCCGGGACAGACCCCCTGGGGCTCTAAAGCTTTCTTT	CASSLGPGQTPWGSKAFF
.	TRBV7-2	TRBJ2-5	.	TGTGCTAGCAGCTTCCCGGGATCCCAAGAGACCCAGTACTTC	CASSFPGSQETQYF
.	TRBV28	TRBJ1-2	.	TGTGCCAGCAGTCCACCATTCGCCAACTATGGCTACACCTTC	CASSPPFANYGYTF
.	TRBV27	TRBJ1-4	.	TGTGCCAGCAGTATTGACAGTATGAATGAAAAACTGTTTTTT	CASSIDSMNEKLFF
.	TRBV7-9	TRBJ1-3	.	TGTGCCAGCATGGGGACTCCCTCTGGAAACACCATATATTTT	CASMGTPSGNTIYF
.	TRBV4-2	TRBJ1-1	TRBD1	TGTGCCAGCAGCCAAGGGGGACAGGGGTACACTGAAGCTTTCTTT	CASSQGGQGYTEAFF
.	TRBV9	TRBJ1-1	.	TGTGCCAGCAGCGCGGCGAGGTTGACTGAAGCTTTCTTT	CASSAARLTEAFF
.	TRBV19	TRBJ2-2	.	TGTGCCAGTAGGAAACAGGGGAACACCGGGGAGCTGTTTTTT	CASRKQGNTGELFF
once	TRBV10-3	TRBJ2-3	TRBD1	TGTGCCATCAGTGCCGGGACAGGGATAATAGGTACAGATACGCAGTATTTT	CAISAGTGIIGTDTQYF
.	TRBV9	TRBJ1-1	TRBD1	TGTGCCAGCAGCGCAGGGACAGCGAACACTGAAGCTTTCTTT	CASSAGTANTEAFF
.	TRBV5-6	TRBJ2-3	TRBD2	TGTGCCAGCAGCCCTCCCGGGACTAGCGCCGGGGGAAATACGCAGTATTTT	CASSPPGTSAGGNTQYF
.	TRBV27	TRBJ2-4	.	TGTGCCAGCAGTCCCCCGACCAGGGGAGGCGGGAGTGGCTCCATTCAGTACTTC	CASSPPTRGGGSGSIQYF
.	TRBV7-8	TRBJ2-6	TRBD1	TGTGCCAGCAGTCGCCACGGACAGGCCATCTCTGGGGCCAACGTCCTGACTTTC	CASSRHGQAISGANVLTF
.	TRBV7-2	TRBJ2-1	.	TGTGCCAGCAGCTTAGGGTTGATCAATGAGCAGTTCTTC	CASSLGLINEQFF
.	TRBV2	TRBJ2-6	TRBD2	TGTGCCAGCAGGGGGGGGTACGGGGCCAACGTCCTGACTTTC	CASRGGYGANVLTF